These T cell receptor beta chains were read from a single sample in a study of shared clonotypes between healthy human individuals. The method was immunoSEQ multiplex PCR; TCRdb's version includes in-frame clones alone and lacks a portion of them. This table holds about 2.4 million clones, roughly 93% found once. The sample was naive CD4+ T cells from PBMCs. The origin of the receptors is a young man in good health. Some clones in this sample may be carry-over from other donors' samples. Both conserved end residues are part of each CDR3. The D gene is left open where the match is weak. A clone size is listed for some rows: how often the clone was seen (once, few, many), or a class if it is expanded.

NA TRBD1 TRBJ1-3 TRBV9 TGTGCCAGCAGCGCCGGGACAGGGGAATATTTGGGAAACACCATATATTTT CASSAGTGEYLGNTIYF
NA TRBD1 TRBJ1-4 TRBV6-5 TGTGCCAGCAGTTACGGTGACAGGGCTAATGAAAAACTGTTTTTT CASSYGDRANEKLFF
few TRBD1 TRBJ1-2 TRBV7-2 TGTGCCAGCAGCACCCGAGGGACAGGGGGTGTCTATGGCTACACCTTC CASSTRGTGGVYGYTF
NA NA TRBJ2-2 TRBV14 TGTGCCAGCAGCCAAGTGAGGTTGGCGAACACCGGGGAGCTGTTTTTT CASSQVRLANTGELFF
NA TRBD2 TRBJ2-3 TRBV18 TGTGCCAGCTCACCACCGGGACTAGCGGGAAACACAGATACGCAGTATTTT CASSPPGLAGNTDTQYF
NA NA TRBJ2-1 TRBV7-3 TGTGCCAGCAGCTTGCCTGGGCGCAATGAGCAGTTCTTC CASSLPGRNEQFF
once NA TRBJ1-5 TRBV7-8 TGTGCCAGCAGCTTAGGGTTCCGGGATCAGCCCCAGCATTTT CASSLGFRDQPQHF
NA TRBD2 TRBJ2-3 TRBV5-1 TGCGCCAGCACGGGACTAGCGTCTAGCACAGATACGCAGTATTTT CASTGLASSTDTQYF
NA TRBD2 TRBJ2-3 TRBV28 TGTGCCACACAGGTAGCGGGAGCAGATACGCAGTATTTT CATQVAGADTQYF
NA NA TRBJ1-4 TRBV5-4 TGTGCCAGCAGCTTAAGGGATGAAAAACTGTTTTTT CASSLRDEKLFF
NA NA TRBJ2-4 TRBV4-1 TGCGCCAGCAGCCGCCCCAGGGGAGGTCGGGGAACAAACATTCAGTACTTC CASSRPRGGRGTNIQYF
NA TRBD1 TRBJ2-5 TRBV18 TGTGCCAGCTCACCACCAAGCACAGGGGGCGGAGAGACCCAGTACTTC CASSPPSTGGGETQYF
NA TRBD1 TRBJ1-3 TRBV5-1 TGCGCCAGCAGCCGGGGCGACAGGGATGGAAACACCATATATTTT CASSRGDRDGNTIYF
NA TRBD1 TRBJ1-2 TRBV5-8 TGTGCCAGCAGCTTGGCGGGGGGGACAGGGCTAAACTATGGCTACACCTTC CASSLAGGTGLNYGYTF
NA NA TRBJ1-1 TRBV21-1 TGTGCCAGCAGCAAAGTAAAGGCGGAAGGGACTGAAGCTTTCTTT CASSKVKAEGTEAFF
NA TRBD2 TRBJ2-7 TRBV9 TGTGCCAGCAGTGAGGGGACTAGCGGCTCCTACGAGCAGTACTTC CASSEGTSGSYEQYF
NA NA TRBJ2-1 TRBV9 TGTGCCAGCAGCGTAGAAGCGCCGTCCTACAATGAGCAGTTCTTC CASSVEAPSYNEQFF
NA TRBD2 TRBJ2-1 TRBV25-1 TGTGCCAGCAGCTCCCCGGGACTAGCGATGAATGAGCAGTTCTTC CASSSPGLAMNEQFF
NA NA TRBJ1-4 TRBV29-1 TGCAGCGTTGTGACGGATAATGAAAAACTGTTTTTT CSVVTDNEKLFF
NA NA TRBJ2-2 TRBV11-2 TGTGCCAGCAGCTTATTTCAGGGGGGGACCGGGGAGCTGTTTTTT CASSLFQGGTGELFF
NA NA TRBJ2-5 TRBV5-1 TGCGCCAGCAGCCCGGGGCTACAAGAGACCCAGTACTTC CASSPGLQETQYF
NA NA TRBJ2-2 TRBV5-6 TGTGCCAGCAGCCCCACCCCAGGGGCCGGGGAGCTGTTTTTT CASSPTPGAGELFF
NA NA TRBJ2-2 TRBV6-1 TGTGCCAGCAGTGGCTATTCTGGGAACACCGGGGAGCTGTTTTTT CASSGYSGNTGELFF
NA NA TRBJ1-1 TRBV28 TGTGCCAGCAGTTTACCCACCCACGCTGGTGCAGCTTTCTTT CASSLPTHAGAAFF
NA NA TRBJ1-3 TRBV5-1 TGCGCCAGCAGCTTGGCTCTGGACTCTGGAAACACCATATATTTT CASSLALDSGNTIYF
once NA TRBJ2-7 TRBV19 TGTGCCAGTAGCAAGTCGACAGACTCCTACGAGCAGTACTTC CASSKSTDSYEQYF
NA TRBD2 TRBJ2-1 TRBV9 TGTGCCAGCAGCCCGGGACTAGCGGGCTACAATGAGCAGTTCTTC CASSPGLAGYNEQFF
NA TRBD2 TRBJ2-3 TRBV5-1 TGCGCCAGCAGCTCTAGCGGGAGTACAGATACGCAGTATTTT CASSSSGSTDTQYF
NA NA TRBJ2-1 TRBV7-9 TGTGCCACGCAAACCAACAATGAGCAGTTCTTC CATQTNNEQFF
once NA TRBJ2-3 TRBV4-1 TGCGCCAGCAGCCGTGAGAGGAGGGGGACAGATACGCAGTATTTT CASSRERRGTDTQYF
NA NA TRBJ2-2 TRBV7-2 TGTGCCAGCAGCTTAGGGCGGGGCCGACCGGGGGAGCTGTTTTTT CASSLGRGRPGELFF
NA TRBD1 TRBJ1-2 TRBV28 TGTGCCAGCAGTCTGGGACAGCTAGCCTCCGGCTACACCTTC CASSLGQLASGYTF
NA NA TRBJ1-2 TRBV5-1 TGCGCCAGCCATAGCTCGTCGGGGGCGGACTATGGCTACACCTTC CASHSSSGADYGYTF
few NA TRBJ1-5 TRBV28 TGTGCCAGCAGTCGGGGTATTTATCAGCCCCAGCATTTT CASSRGIYQPQHF
NA TRBD2 TRBJ2-1 TRBV10-3 TGTGCCATCAGGGGGACTAGCGGGAGCTTTGAGCAGTTCTTC CAIRGTSGSFEQFF
NA TRBD2 TRBJ2-5 TRBV9 TGTGCCAGCGCGCGGGGGTCTGAAGAGACCCAGTACTTC CASARGSEETQYF
NA NA TRBJ2-4 TRBV28 TGTGCCAGCAGCCCCGGGATGGATCTAGCCAAAAACATTCAGTACTTC CASSPGMDLAKNIQYF
NA NA TRBJ2-1 TRBV5-4 TGTGCCAGCAATTCCGGCGACAATGAGCAGTTCTTC CASNSGDNEQFF